This paragraph covers one TCR beta chain sequence. Its target is not known. RNA was extracted with the RNeasy kit, and a quantity of roughly 0.5 to 1 ug was reverse transcribed using random hexamers. Each CDR3 protein is one row after TCRdb ran MiXCR on the immunoSEQ multiplex PCR reads. The sample carries 150,000 to 200,000 distinct CDR3 sequences, 95% recorded once. This sample is drawn from a study of CD8 T cells in Susac syndrome. Points from the study as a whole: TCR sequencing and HLA analysis covered a relatively small number of individuals.

This CDR3 contains 12 residues. Germline assignment: CDR1 MDHEN and CDR2 SYDVKM. V was trimmed by 7 bases and J by 5 bases, leaving 12 bases between them. Sequencing input: CD4+ T cells from PBMCs. The rearrangement joins TRBV28 to TRBJ2-7; D uncertain. The TCR was taken from a human donor with multiple sclerosis. CDR3: CASTTSRDEQYF. DNA for the CDR3: TGTGCCAGCACGACATCTCGGGACGAGCAGTACTTC.